These T cell receptor beta chains were read from a single sample in a study of blood T cell repertoires in COVID-19. TCRdb's table, derived via immunoSEQ multiplex PCR, lists solely in-frame clones and lacks some. The sample has 95,000 to 100,000 clones, 90% to 95% seen once; the top ten hold around 15%. Sequences were obtained from peripheral blood. The receptors were gathered from a man aged 50 to 60 with acute or convalescent COVID-19. CDR3s include the opening cysteine and the closing phenylalanine or tryptophan. The order of the fields is D gene, V gene, J gene, CDR3 protein. The D gene is left open where the match is weak.

d_call: TRBD1
v_call: TRBV5-1
j_call: TRBJ2-1
cdr3_aa: CASSTPRQGQYVF

d_call: TRBD1
v_call: TRBV7-8
j_call: TRBJ1-2
cdr3_aa: CASSLWDRGGDYGYTF

d_call: -
v_call: TRBV29-1
j_call: TRBJ2-1
cdr3_aa: CSVPQGGLYDNEQFF

d_call: -
v_call: TRBV7-2
j_call: TRBJ1-3
cdr3_aa: CASSQNPPGSGNTIYF

d_call: -
v_call: TRBV18
j_call: TRBJ1-4
cdr3_aa: CASSPGVGDEKLFF

d_call: -
v_call: TRBV7-9
j_call: TRBJ2-2
cdr3_aa: CASAYFANTGELFF

d_call: -
v_call: TRBV28
j_call: TRBJ1-5
cdr3_aa: CASREQGNQPQHF

d_call: -
v_call: TRBV2
j_call: TRBJ1-2
cdr3_aa: CASISRGDGGYTF

d_call: TRBD1
v_call: TRBV13
j_call: TRBJ1-4
cdr3_aa: CASSRGQGDEKLFF

d_call: -
v_call: TRBV6-5
j_call: TRBJ1-4
cdr3_aa: CASSYLNRAEKLFF

d_call: -
v_call: TRBV29-1
j_call: TRBJ1-2
cdr3_aa: CSGRSLHSLGPGYTF

d_call: -
v_call: TRBV7-9
j_call: TRBJ1-2
cdr3_aa: CASSLSGGLNYGYTF

d_call: TRBD2
v_call: TRBV5-1
j_call: TRBJ2-1
cdr3_aa: CASSNPSGAINEQFF

d_call: -
v_call: TRBV27
j_call: TRBJ1-2
cdr3_aa: CASSLGGGGFYGYTF

d_call: TRBD1
v_call: TRBV7-2
j_call: TRBJ2-7
cdr3_aa: CASSLVDRGLPFEQYF

d_call: TRBD1
v_call: TRBV4-3
j_call: TRBJ1-2
cdr3_aa: CASSQAGTGGLYGYTF

d_call: TRBD1
v_call: TRBV18
j_call: TRBJ2-2
cdr3_aa: CASTTGVDTGELFF

d_call: -
v_call: TRBV6-4
j_call: TRBJ1-3
cdr3_aa: CASSYRAIKGNTIYF

d_call: -
v_call: TRBV4-3
j_call: TRBJ1-2
cdr3_aa: CASSQDHSTGGVYGYTF

d_call: -
v_call: TRBV11-3
j_call: TRBJ2-7
cdr3_aa: CASSSAPRTSREQYF

d_call: -
v_call: TRBV19
j_call: TRBJ2-5
cdr3_aa: CASSSGTIAQETQYF

d_call: -
v_call: TRBV19
j_call: TRBJ1-5
cdr3_aa: CASSMGIDQPQHF

d_call: -
v_call: TRBV6-5
j_call: TRBJ1-1
cdr3_aa: CASSQRRQVSTEAFF

d_call: TRBD2
v_call: TRBV7-3
j_call: TRBJ2-5
cdr3_aa: CASSLSPSGGQETQYF

d_call: -
v_call: TRBV30
j_call: TRBJ1-2
cdr3_aa: CAWSVIRECYGYTF

d_call: TRBD1
v_call: TRBV7-9
j_call: TRBJ1-4
cdr3_aa: CASSSSRDRAQREKLFF

d_call: -
v_call: TRBV28
j_call: TRBJ2-7
cdr3_aa: CASRSDRSYEQYF

d_call: -
v_call: TRBV6-5
j_call: TRBJ1-1
cdr3_aa: CASRVDRYMNTEAFF

d_call: TRBD1
v_call: TRBV19
j_call: TRBJ1-5
cdr3_aa: CASSILGGAGNQPQHF

d_call: TRBD1
v_call: TRBV18
j_call: TRBJ2-7
cdr3_aa: CASSPLGQGENEQYF

d_call: -
v_call: TRBV2
j_call: TRBJ1-2
cdr3_aa: CASSSYSNSNYGYTF

d_call: TRBD1
v_call: TRBV15
j_call: TRBJ1-1
cdr3_aa: CATSKGQGGTEAFF

d_call: -
v_call: TRBV6-2/TRBV6-3
j_call: TRBJ1-5
cdr3_aa: CASSYSGGVQPQHF

d_call: -
v_call: TRBV9
j_call: TRBJ2-7
cdr3_aa: CASSVEGRDYEQYF

d_call: -
v_call: TRBV13
j_call: TRBJ2-1
cdr3_aa: CASSLEAGTYNEQFF

d_call: TRBD2
v_call: TRBV19
j_call: TRBJ2-1
cdr3_aa: CASHLLPGTSVNEQFF

d_call: TRBD2
v_call: TRBV5-4
j_call: TRBJ2-3
cdr3_aa: CASSLVAVAGGLSTDTQYF

d_call: TRBD1
v_call: TRBV11-3
j_call: TRBJ1-1
cdr3_aa: CASSSQGGNTEAFF

d_call: TRBD2
v_call: TRBV5-4
j_call: TRBJ2-5
cdr3_aa: CASSLAGRGRETQYF

d_call: -
v_call: TRBV5-6
j_call: TRBJ1-2
cdr3_aa: CASTASSLEDGYTF

d_call: -
v_call: TRBV4-3
j_call: TRBJ1-4
cdr3_aa: CASSQEENRREKLFF

d_call: -
v_call: TRBV6-2/TRBV6-3
j_call: TRBJ1-5
cdr3_aa: CASSSGGGNQPQHF

d_call: -
v_call: TRBV18
j_call: TRBJ1-2
cdr3_aa: CASSPLRGWHYGYTF

d_call: -
v_call: TRBV19
j_call: TRBJ2-3
cdr3_aa: CASRDNTPSDTQYF

d_call: TRBD2
v_call: TRBV3-1/TRBV3-2
j_call: TRBJ2-2
cdr3_aa: CASSLLGGGTGELFF

d_call: -
v_call: TRBV7-2
j_call: TRBJ2-5
cdr3_aa: CASSLYGSQETQYF

d_call: TRBD1
v_call: TRBV2
j_call: TRBJ1-2
cdr3_aa: CASTRDRRGYTF